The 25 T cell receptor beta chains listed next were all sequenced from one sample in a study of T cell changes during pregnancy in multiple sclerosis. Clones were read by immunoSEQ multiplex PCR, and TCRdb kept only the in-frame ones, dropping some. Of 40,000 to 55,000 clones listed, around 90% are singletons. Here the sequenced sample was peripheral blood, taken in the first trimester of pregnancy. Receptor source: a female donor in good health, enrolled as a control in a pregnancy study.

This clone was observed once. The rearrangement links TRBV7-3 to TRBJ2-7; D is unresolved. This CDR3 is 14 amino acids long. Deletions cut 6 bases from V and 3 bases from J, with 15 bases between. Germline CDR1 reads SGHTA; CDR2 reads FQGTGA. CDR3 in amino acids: CASRVVLIYYEQYF. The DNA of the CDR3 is TGTGCCAGCAGGGTGGTTCTAATATACTACGAGCAGTACTTC.

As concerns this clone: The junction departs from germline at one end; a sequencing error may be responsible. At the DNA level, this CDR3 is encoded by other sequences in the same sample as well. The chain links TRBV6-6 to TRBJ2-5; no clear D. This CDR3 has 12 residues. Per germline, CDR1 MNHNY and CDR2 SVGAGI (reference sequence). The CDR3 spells CASSYSAETQYF. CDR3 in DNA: TGTGCCAGCAGCTACTCGGCAGAGACCCAGTACTTC.

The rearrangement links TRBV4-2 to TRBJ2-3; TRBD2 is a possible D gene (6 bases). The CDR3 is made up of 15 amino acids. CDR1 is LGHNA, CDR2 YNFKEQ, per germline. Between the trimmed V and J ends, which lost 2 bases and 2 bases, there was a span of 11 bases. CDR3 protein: CASSQSGTFTDTQYF. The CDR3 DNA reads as TGTGCCAGCAGCCAATCGGGGACTTTCACAGATACGCAGTATTTT.

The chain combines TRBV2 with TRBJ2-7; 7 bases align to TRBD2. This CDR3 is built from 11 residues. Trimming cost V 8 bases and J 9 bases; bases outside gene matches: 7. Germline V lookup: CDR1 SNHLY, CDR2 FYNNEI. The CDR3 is CASGEGALQYF. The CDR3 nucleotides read TGTGCCAGCGGGGAGGGAGCCCTGCAGTACTTC.

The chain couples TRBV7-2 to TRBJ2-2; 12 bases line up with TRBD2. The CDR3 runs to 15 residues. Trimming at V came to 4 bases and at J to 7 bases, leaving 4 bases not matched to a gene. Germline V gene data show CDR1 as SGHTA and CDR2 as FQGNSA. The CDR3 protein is CASSSLAGGNGELFF. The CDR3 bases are TGTGCCAGCAGCTCTCTAGCGGGAGGGAACGGGGAGCTGTTTTTT.

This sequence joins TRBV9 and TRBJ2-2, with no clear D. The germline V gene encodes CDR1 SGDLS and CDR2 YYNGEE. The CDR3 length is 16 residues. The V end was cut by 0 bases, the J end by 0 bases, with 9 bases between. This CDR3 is CASSVGSLANTGELFF. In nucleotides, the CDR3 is TGTGCCAGCAGCGTAGGCAGCCTAGCGAACACCGGGGAGCTGTTTTTT.

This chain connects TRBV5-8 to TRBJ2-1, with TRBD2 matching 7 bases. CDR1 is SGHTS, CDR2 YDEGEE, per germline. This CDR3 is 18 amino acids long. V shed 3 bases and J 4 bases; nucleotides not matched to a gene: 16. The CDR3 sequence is CASSSATLGGRIYNEQFF. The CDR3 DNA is TGTGCCAGCAGCTCGGCCACTCTTGGCGGGAGAATATACAATGAGCAGTTCTTC.

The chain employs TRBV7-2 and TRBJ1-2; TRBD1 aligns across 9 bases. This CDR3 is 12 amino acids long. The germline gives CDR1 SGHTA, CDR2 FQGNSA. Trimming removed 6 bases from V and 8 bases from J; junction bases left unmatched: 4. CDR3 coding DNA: TGTGCCAGCAGGCCACAGGGGGCGGGCTACACCTTC. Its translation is CASRPQGAGYTF. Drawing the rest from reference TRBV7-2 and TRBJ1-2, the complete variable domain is GAGVSQSPSNKVTEKGKDVELRCDPISGHTALYWYRQSLGQGLEFLIYFQGNSAPDKSGLPSDRFSAERTGGSVSTLTIQRTQQEDSAVYLCASRPQGAGYTFGSGTRLTVV.

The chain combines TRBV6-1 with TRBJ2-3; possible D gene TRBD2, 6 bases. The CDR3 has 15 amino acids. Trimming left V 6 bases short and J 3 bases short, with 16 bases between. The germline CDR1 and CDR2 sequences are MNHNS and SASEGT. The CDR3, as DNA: TGTGCCAGCAGCCCCGGCGGCCTAGCGACAGATACGCAGTATTTT. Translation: CASSPGGLATDTQYF.

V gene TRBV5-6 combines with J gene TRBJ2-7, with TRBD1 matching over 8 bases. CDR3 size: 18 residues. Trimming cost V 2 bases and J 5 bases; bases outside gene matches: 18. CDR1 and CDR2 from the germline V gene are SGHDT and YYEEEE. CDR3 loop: CASSFSPSLTGVPHEQYF. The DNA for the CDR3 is TGTGCCAGCAGCTTCTCACCCTCTTTGACAGGGGTGCCCCACGAGCAGTACTTC.

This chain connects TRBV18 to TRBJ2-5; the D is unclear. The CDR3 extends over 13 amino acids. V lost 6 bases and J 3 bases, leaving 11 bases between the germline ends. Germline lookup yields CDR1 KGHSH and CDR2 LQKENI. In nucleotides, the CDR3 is TGTGCCAGCTCTCTTACAGAGAAAGAGACCCAGTACTTC. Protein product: CASSLTEKETQYF.

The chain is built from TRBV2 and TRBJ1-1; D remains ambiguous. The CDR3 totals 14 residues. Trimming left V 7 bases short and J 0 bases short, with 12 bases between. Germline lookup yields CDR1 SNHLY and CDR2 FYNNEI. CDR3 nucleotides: TGTGCCAGCACCCCACGAACGGTGAACACTGAAGCTTTCTTT. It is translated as CASTPRTVNTEAFF.

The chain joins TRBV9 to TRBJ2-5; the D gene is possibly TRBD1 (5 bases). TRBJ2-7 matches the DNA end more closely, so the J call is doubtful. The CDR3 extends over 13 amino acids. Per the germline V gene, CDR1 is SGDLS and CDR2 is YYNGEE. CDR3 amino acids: CASSVGVRGEQYF. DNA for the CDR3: TGTGCCAGCAGCGTAGGAGTAAGGGGCGAGCAGTACTTC.

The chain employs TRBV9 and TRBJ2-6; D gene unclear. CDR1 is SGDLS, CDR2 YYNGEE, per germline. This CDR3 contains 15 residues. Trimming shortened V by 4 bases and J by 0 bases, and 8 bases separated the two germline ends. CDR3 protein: CASSSLFSGANVLTF. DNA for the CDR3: TGTGCCAGCAGCTCTCTTTTCTCTGGGGCCAACGTCCTGACTTTC.

CDR3 sequence reads: CASSLVAGQGYNEQFF. The CDR3 bases are TGCGCCAGCAGCTTGGTGGCGGGACAGGGCTACAATGAGCAGTTCTTC. The rearrangement uses TRBV5-1 and TRBJ2-1; 9 nucleotides agree with TRBD1. This CDR3 region has 16 residues. J was trimmed by 3 bases and V by 0 bases; bases with no gene match: 4. The germline CDR1 and CDR2 sequences are SGHRS and YFSETQ.

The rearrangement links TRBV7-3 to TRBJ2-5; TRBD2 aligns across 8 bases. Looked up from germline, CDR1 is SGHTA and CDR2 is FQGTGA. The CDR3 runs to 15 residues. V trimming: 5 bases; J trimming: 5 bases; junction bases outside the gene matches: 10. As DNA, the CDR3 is TGTGCCAGCAGCCCTCTAGCGGGCGGAGTGGAGACCCAGTACTTC. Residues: CASSPLAGGVETQYF.

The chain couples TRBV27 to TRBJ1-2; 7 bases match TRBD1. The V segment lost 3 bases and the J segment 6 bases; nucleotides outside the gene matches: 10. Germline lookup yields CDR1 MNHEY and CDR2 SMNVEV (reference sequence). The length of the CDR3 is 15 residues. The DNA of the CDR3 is TGTGCCAGCAGTTTGGGGACAACAGGGGCTCATGGCTACACCTTC. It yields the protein CASSLGTTGAHGYTF.

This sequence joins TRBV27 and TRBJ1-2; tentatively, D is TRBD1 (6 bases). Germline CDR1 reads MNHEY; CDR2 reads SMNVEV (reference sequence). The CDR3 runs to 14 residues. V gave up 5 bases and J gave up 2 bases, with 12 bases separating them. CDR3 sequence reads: CASSKTGRNYGYTF. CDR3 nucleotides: TGTGCCAGCAGTAAAACAGGGCGAAACTATGGCTACACCTTC.

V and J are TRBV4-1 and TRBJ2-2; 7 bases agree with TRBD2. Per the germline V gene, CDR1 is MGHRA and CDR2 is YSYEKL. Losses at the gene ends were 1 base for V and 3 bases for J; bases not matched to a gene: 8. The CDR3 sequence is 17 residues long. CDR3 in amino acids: CASSQGRLAGDTGELFF. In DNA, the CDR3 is TGCGCCAGCAGCCAAGGGCGGCTGGCGGGGGACACCGGGGAGCTGTTTTTT.

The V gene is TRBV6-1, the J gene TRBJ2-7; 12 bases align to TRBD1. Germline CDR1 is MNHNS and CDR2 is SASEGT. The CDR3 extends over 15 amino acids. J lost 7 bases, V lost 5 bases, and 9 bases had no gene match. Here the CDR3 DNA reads TGTGCCAGCAGTCCTCGGGGACAGGGGGCGGGGGAGCAGTACTTC. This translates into CASSPRGQGAGEQYF.

CDR3 nucleotides: TGTGCCACCAGCAGAGCCTCTCCACAGGAAAACACCGGGGAGCTGTTTTTT. The encoded protein is CATSRASPQENTGELFF. This chain joins TRBV15 and TRBJ2-2; the D gene is possibly TRBD1 (5 bases). This CDR3 has 17 residues. V was shortened by 1 base and J by 2 bases, with 14 bases between the two germline ends. The germline V gene encodes CDR1 LNHNV and CDR2 YYDKDF (reference sequence).

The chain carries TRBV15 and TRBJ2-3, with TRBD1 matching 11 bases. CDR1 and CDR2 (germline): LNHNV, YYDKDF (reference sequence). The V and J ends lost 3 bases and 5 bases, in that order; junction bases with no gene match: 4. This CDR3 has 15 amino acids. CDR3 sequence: CATSRDRGLGDTQYF. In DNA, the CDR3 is TGTGCCACCAGCAGGGACAGGGGGCTTGGAGATACGCAGTATTTT.

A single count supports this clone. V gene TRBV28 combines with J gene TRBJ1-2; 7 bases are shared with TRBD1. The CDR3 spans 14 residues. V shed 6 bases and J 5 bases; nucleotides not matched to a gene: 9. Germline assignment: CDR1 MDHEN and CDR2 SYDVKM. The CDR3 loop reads CASRPMGQRYGYTF. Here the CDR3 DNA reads TGTGCCAGCAGGCCCATGGGACAGCGATATGGCTACACCTTC.

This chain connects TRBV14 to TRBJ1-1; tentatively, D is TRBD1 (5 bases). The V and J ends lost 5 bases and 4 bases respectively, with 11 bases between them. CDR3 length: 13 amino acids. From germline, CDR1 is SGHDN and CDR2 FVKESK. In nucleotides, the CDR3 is TGTGCCAGCAGCTGGGGGGGGAGCACTGAAGCTTTCTTT. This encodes CASSWGGSTEAFF.

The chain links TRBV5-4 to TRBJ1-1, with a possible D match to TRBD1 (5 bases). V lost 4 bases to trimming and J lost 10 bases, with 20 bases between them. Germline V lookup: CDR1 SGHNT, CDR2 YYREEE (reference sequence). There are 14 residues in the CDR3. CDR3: CASSPHDSVWRAFF. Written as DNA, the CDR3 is TGTGCCAGCAGCCCTCACGACAGCGTCTGGCGAGCTTTCTTT. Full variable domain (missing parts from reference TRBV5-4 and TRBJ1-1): ETGVTQSPTHLIKTRGQQVTLRCSSQSGHNTVSWYQQALGQGPQFIFQYYREEENGRGNFPPRFSGLQFPNYSSELNVNALELDDSALYLCASSPHDSVWRAFFGQGTRLTVV.